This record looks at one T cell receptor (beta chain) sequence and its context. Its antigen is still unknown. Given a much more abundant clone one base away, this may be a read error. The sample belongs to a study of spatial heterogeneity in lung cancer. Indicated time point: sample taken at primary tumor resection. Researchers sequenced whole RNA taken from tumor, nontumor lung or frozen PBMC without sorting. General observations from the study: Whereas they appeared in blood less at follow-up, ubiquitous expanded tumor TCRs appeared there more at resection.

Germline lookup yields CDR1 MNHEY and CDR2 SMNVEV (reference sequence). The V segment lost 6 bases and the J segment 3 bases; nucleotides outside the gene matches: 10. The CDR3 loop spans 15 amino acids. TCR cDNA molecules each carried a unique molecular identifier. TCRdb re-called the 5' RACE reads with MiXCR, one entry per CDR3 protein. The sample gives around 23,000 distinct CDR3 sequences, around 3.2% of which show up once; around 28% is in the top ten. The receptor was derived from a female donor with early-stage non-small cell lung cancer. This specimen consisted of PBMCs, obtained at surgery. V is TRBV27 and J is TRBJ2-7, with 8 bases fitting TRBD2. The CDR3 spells CASSPGGLDFYEQYF. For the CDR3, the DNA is TGTGCCAGCAGCCCCGGGGGACTAGACTTCTACGAGCAGTACTTC.